The rows below give T cell receptor beta chains drawn from one sample of a study of T-cell reconstitution after alpha-beta-depleted transplantation in children. Using its own MiXCR run on the PCR reads, TCRdb lists one record per CDR3 protein. The table lists about 900,000 distinct CDR3 sequences, about 31% of them singletons. The source material was PBMCs, mostly from graft donor cells, sampled 360 days after TCRalphabeta/CD19-depleted stem cell transplant. The receptors were sampled from a boy younger than two who had a stem cell transplant for SCID, so the T cells may come from the graft donor. Both conserved end residues are part of each CDR3. Fields, in order: D gene, V gene, clone size, J gene, CDR3 DNA, CDR3 protein. The D gene is left open where the match is weak. Rows give clone size only sometimes, using once, few, many, or a class for an expanded clone.

TRBD1	TRBV15	few	TRBJ1-6	TGTGCCACCAGTTCGACAGGGGGCGAATCACCCCTCCACTTT	CATSSTGGESPLHF
.	TRBV20-1	few	TRBJ2-7	TGCAGTGCTAGAGATCTGGCAGGGGCCTACGAGCAGTACTTC	CSARDLAGAYEQYF
.	TRBV3-1	.	TRBJ2-2	TGTGCCAGCAGCCATCAGGGCGGGGAGCTGTTTTTT	CASSHQGGELFF
.	TRBV29-1	few	TRBJ2-3	TGCAGCGTTGAAGATCAGGGACTCCTCACAGATACGCAGTATTTT	CSVEDQGLLTDTQYF
.	TRBV7-2	.	TRBJ2-5	TGTGCCAGCAGCCCTGGTGCGCGAGAGACCCAGTACTTC	CASSPGARETQYF
.	TRBV10-3	.	TRBJ1-1	TGTGCCATACAGGGATCCCTGAACACTGAAGCTTTCTTT	CAIQGSLNTEAFF
TRBD2	TRBV20-1	few	TRBJ2-1	TGCAGTGCCATCCTAGCGGGGGGCACGTCCTACAATGAGCAGTTCTTC	CSAILAGGTSYNEQFF
.	TRBV28	few	TRBJ1-2	TGTGCCAGCAGTCCAATGGGGATAGGGTCCTATGGCTACACCTTC	CASSPMGIGSYGYTF
.	TRBV15	few	TRBJ2-3	TGTGCCACCAGCGCGGGTTTATCTAGCACAGATACGCAGTATTTT	CATSAGLSSTDTQYF
.	TRBV20-1	.	TRBJ2-3	TGCAGTGCTAGTGATTCTAGGGAAGAAGGTTTAGATACGCAGTATTTT	CSASDSREEGLDTQYF
.	TRBV12-3/TRBV12-4	few	TRBJ2-5	TGTGCCAGCAGTCCCACTAGACGGCTAGAGACCCAGTACTTC	CASSPTRRLETQYF
.	TRBV7-9	few	TRBJ2-3	TGTGCCAGCAGCTCAGGTTTCTTGTCTTTAGTGTATTTT	CASSSGFLSLVYF
TRBD1	TRBV18	.	TRBJ1-4	TGTGCCAGCTCAAAGGACAGGGGGCTTGCAACTAATGAAAAACTGTTTTTT	CASSKDRGLATNEKLFF
TRBD1	TRBV12-3/TRBV12-4	.	TRBJ1-5	TGTGCCAGCAGTTTATGGTCAGGGGGCGCAGATCAGCCCCAGCATTTT	CASSLWSGGADQPQHF
.	TRBV4-1	few	TRBJ1-2	TGCGCCAGCAGCCAAGTGGGCAGTCGCTATGGCTACACCTTC	CASSQVGSRYGYTF
TRBD2	TRBV12-3/TRBV12-4	.	TRBJ2-1	TGTGCCAGCAGTTTTAGTAGCGGGGGGGCCAATGAGCAGTTCTTC	CASSFSSGGANEQFF
.	TRBV7-7	.	TRBJ2-7	TGTGCCAGCAGCTTAGCGGCCGGGTTCGAGCAGTACTTC	CASSLAAGFEQYF
TRBD1	TRBV18	many	TRBJ2-1	TGTGCCAGCTCATCAAGACAGGGTGGTTACAATGAGCAGTTCTTC	CASSSRQGGYNEQFF
TRBD1	TRBV4-2	.	TRBJ1-1	TGTGCCAGCAGCCAATCGGACAGGGTAGGCACTGAAGCTTTCTTT	CASSQSDRVGTEAFF
.	TRBV12-3/TRBV12-4	.	TRBJ2-3	TGTGCCAGCCGCCTAGGGGTTTCTAGCACAGATACGCAGTATTTT	CASRLGVSSTDTQYF
TRBD2	TRBV4-3	few	TRBJ2-1	TGCGCCAGCAGCCAAGATCTTGTGGCGGGGGGTTACAATGAGCAGTTCTTC	CASSQDLVAGGYNEQFF
.	TRBV20-1	.	TRBJ1-6	TGCAGTGCTTCGGGACTCTTTAATTCACCCCTCCACTTT	CSASGLFNSPLHF